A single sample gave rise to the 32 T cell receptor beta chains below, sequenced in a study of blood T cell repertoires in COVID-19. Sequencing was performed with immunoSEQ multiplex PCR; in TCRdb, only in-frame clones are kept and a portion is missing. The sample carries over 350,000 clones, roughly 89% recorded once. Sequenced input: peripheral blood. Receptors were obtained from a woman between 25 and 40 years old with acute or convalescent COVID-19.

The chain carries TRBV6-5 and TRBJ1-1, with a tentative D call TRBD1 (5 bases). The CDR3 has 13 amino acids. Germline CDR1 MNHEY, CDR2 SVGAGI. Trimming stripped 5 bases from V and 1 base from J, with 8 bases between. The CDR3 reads CASSQTANTEAFF. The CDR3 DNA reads TGTGCCAGCAGTCAGACAGCGAACACTGAAGCTTTCTTT.

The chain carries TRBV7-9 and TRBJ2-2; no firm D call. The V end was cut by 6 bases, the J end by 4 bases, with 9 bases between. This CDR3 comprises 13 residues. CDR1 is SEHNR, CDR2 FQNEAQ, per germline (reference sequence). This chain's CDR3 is CASRQDITGELFF. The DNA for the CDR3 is TGTGCCAGCAGGCAAGACATCACCGGGGAGCTGTTTTTT.

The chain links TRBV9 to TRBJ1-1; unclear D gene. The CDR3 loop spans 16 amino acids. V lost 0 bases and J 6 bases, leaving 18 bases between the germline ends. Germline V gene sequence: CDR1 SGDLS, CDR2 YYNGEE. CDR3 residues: CASSVEPDRPGPEAFF. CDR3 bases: TGTGCCAGCAGCGTAGAGCCAGATCGACCAGGCCCTGAAGCTTTCTTT. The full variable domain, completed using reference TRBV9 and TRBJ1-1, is DSGVTQTPKHLITATGQRVTLRCSPRSGDLSVYWYQQSLDQGLQFLIQYYNGEERAKGNILERFSAQQFPDLHSELNLSSLELGDSALYFCASSVEPDRPGPEAFFGQGTRLTVV.

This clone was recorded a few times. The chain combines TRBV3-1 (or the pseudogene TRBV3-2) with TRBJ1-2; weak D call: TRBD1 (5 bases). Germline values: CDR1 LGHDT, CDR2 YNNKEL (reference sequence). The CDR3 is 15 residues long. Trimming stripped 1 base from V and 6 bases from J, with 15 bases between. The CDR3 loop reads CASSQGGRALNGYTF. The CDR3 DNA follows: TGTGCCAGCAGCCAAGGTGGCAGGGCGCTTAATGGCTACACCTTC.

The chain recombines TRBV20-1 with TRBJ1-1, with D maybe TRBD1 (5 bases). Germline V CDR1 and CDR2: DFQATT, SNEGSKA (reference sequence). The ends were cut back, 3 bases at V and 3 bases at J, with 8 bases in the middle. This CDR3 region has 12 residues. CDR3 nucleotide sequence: TGCAGTGCTAGTCTGGGGCACACTGAAGCTTTCTTT. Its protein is CSASLGHTEAFF.

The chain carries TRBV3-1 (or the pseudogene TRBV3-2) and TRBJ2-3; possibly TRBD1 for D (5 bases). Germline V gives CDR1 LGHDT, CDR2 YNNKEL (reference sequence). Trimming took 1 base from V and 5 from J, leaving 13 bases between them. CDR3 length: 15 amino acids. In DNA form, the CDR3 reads TGTGCCAGCAGCCAAGGGCCAGGGAAGAAAGATACGCAGTATTTT. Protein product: CASSQGPGKKDTQYF.

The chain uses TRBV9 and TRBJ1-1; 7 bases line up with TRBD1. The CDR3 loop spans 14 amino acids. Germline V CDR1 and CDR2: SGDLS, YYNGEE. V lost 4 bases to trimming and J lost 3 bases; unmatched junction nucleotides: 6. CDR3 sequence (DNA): TGTGCCAGCAGCCCGTTCAGGGGGTACACTGAAGCTTTCTTT. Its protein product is CASSPFRGYTEAFF.

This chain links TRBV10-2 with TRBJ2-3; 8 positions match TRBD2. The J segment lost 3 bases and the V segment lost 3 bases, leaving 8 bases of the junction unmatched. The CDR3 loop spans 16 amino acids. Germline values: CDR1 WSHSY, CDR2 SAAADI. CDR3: CASSDFAGGETDTQYF. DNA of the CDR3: TGCGCCAGCAGTGATTTTGCGGGGGGCGAGACAGATACGCAGTATTTT.

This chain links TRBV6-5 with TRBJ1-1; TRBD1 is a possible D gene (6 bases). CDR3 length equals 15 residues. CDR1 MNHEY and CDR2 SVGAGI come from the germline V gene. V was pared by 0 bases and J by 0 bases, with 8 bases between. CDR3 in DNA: TGTGCCAGCAGTTACTCGGACAGTTTGAACACTGAAGCTTTCTTT. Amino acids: CASSYSDSLNTEAFF.

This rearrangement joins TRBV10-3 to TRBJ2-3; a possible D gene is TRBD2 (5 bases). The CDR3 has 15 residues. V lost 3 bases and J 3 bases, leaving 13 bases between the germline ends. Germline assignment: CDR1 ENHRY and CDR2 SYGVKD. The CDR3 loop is CAISDHDGKTDTQYF. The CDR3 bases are TGTGCCATCAGTGATCACGACGGGAAAACAGATACGCAGTATTTT.

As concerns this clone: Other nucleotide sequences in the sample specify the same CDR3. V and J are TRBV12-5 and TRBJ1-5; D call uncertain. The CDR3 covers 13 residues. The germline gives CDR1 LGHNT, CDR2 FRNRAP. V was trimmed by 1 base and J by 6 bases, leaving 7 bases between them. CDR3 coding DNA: TGTGCTAGTGGTTTGGGGGGAGGTCAGCCCCAGCATTTT. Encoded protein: CASGLGGGQPQHF. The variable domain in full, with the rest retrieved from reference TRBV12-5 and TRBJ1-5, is DARVTQTPRHKVTEMGQEVTMRCQPILGHNTVFWYRQTMMQGLELLAYFRNRAPLDDSGMPKDRFSAEMPDATLATLKIQPSEPRDSAVYFCASGLGGGQPQHFGDGTRLSIL.

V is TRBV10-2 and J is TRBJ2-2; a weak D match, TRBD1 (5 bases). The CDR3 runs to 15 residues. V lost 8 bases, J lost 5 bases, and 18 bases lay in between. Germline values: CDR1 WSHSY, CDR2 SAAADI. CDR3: CASCETDLLTGELFF. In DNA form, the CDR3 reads TGCGCCAGCTGCGAGACAGACCTTTTAACCGGGGAGCTGTTTTTT.

The CDR3 protein is CASSLLSVQGDRAKNIQYF. The CDR3 DNA sequence: TGTGCCAGCAGCTTACTTTCGGTACAGGGGGATAGAGCCAAAAACATTCAGTACTTC. The rearrangement uses TRBV11-2 and TRBJ2-4; 8 nucleotides line up with TRBD1. V lost 2 bases to trimming and J lost 0 bases; unmatched junction nucleotides: 12. The CDR3 has 19 amino acids. Germline CDR1 is SGHAT and CDR2 is FQNNGV.

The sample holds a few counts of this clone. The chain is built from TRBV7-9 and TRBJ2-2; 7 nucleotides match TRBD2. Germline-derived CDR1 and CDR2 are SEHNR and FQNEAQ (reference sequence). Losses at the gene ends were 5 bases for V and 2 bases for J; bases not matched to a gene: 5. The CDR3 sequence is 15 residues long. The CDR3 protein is CASSKLATNTGELFF. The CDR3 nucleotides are TGTGCCAGCAGCAAACTAGCGACCAACACCGGGGAGCTGTTTTTT.

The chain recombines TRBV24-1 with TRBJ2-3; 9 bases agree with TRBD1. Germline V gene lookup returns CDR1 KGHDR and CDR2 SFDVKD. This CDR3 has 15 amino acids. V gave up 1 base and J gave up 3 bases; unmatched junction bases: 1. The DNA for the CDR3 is TGTGCCACCAGTGATTTTGGACAGGGGACAGATACGCAGTATTTT. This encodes CATSDFGQGTDTQYF.

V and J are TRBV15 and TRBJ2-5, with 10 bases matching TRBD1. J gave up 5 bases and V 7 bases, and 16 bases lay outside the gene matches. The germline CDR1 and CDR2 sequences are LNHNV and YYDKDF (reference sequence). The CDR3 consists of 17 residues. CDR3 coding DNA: TGTGCCACCACTCCAAGGTTGGGACAGGGGTTGGGGGAGACCCAGTACTTC. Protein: CATTPRLGQGLGETQYF.

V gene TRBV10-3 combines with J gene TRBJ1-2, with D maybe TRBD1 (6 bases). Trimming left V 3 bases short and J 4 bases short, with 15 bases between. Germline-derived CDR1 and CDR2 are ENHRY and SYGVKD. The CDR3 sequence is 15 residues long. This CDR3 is CAISDRGSTAYGYTF. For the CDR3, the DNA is TGTGCCATCAGTGACAGGGGAAGCACGGCCTATGGCTACACCTTC.

CDR3 nucleotides: TGTGCCACCCTCCTTCAGGGGACCGGGGAGCTGTTTTTT. Protein: CATLLQGTGELFF. V and J are TRBV27 and TRBJ2-2; possible D gene TRBD1, 6 bases. Germline-derived CDR1 and CDR2 are MNHEY and SMNVEV (reference sequence). This CDR3 has 13 residues. Trimming pared 10 bases from V and 5 bases from J, leaving 14 bases between.

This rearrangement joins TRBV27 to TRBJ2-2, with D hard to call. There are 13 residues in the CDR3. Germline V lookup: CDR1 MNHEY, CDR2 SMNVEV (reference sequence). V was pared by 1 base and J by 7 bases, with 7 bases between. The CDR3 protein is CASSLFSDGELFF. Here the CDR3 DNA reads TGTGCCAGCAGTTTATTTTCAGACGGGGAGCTGTTTTTT.

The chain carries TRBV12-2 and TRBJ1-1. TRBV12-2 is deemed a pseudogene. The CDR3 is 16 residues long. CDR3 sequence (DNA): TGTGCAAGTCGCCCTAACATCGGGAATCGGTACACTGAAGCTTTCTTT. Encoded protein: CASRPNIGNRYTEAFF.

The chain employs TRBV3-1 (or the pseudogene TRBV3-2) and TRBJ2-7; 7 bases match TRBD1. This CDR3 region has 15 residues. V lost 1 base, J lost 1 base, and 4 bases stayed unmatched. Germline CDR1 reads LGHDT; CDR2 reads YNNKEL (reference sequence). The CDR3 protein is CASSQARDRSYEQYF. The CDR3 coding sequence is TGTGCCAGCAGCCAAGCTCGGGACAGATCCTACGAGCAGTACTTC.

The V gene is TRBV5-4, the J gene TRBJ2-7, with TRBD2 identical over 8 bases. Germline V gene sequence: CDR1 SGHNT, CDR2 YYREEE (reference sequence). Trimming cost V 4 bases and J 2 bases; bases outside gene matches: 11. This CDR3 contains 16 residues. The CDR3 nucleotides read TGTGCCAGCAGCGAGGTCGGGGGGGGGCGAACCTACGAGCAGTACTTC. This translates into CASSEVGGGRTYEQYF.

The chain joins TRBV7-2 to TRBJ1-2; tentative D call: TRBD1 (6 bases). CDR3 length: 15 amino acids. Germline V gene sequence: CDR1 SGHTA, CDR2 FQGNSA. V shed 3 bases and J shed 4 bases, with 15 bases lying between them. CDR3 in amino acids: CASSFQGGNLYGYTF. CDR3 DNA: TGTGCCAGCAGCTTCCAAGGGGGAAACCTCTATGGCTACACCTTC. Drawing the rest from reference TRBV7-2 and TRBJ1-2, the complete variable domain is GAGVSQSPSNKVTEKGKDVELRCDPISGHTALYWYRQSLGQGLEFLIYFQGNSAPDKSGLPSDRFSAERTGGSVSTLTIQRTQQEDSAVYLCASSFQGGNLYGYTFGSGTRLTVV.

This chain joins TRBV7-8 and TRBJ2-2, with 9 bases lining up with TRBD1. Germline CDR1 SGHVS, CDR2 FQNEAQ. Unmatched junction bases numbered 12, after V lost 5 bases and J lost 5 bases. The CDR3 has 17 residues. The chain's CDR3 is CASSATRTGDTTGELFF. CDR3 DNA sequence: TGTGCCAGCAGCGCAACCCGGACAGGGGACACTACCGGGGAGCTGTTTTTT.

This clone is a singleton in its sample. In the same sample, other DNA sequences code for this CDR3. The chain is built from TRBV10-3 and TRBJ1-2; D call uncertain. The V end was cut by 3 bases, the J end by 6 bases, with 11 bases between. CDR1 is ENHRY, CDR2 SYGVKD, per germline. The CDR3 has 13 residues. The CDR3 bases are TGTGCCATCAGTGAATCCGGGGTTGATGGCTACACCTTC. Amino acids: CAISESGVDGYTF.

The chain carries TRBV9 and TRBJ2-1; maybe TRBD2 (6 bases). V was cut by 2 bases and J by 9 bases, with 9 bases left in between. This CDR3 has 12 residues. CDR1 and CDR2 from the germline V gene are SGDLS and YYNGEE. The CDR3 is CASSVMEGEQFF. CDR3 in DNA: TGTGCCAGCAGCGTTATGGAGGGTGAGCAGTTCTTC.

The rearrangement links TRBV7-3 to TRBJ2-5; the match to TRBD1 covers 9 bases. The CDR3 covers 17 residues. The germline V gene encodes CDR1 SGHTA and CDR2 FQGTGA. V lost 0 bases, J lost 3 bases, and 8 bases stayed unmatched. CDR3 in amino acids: CASSLTPPRQGEETQYF. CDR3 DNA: TGTGCCAGCAGCTTAACCCCCCCGCGACAGGGGGAAGAGACCCAGTACTTC.

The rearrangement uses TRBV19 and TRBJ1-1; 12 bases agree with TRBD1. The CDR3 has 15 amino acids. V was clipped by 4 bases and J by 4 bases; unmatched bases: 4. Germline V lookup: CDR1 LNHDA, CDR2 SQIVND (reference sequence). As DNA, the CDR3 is TGTGCCAGTAGTAACCGGGACAGGGGGCCCACTGAAGCTTTCTTT. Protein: CASSNRDRGPTEAFF.

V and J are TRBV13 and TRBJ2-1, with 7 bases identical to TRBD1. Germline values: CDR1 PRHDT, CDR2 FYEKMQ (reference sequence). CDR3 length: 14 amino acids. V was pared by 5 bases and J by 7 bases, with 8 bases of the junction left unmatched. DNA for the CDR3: TGTGCCAGCAGCAGACAGGGCTTTTTTAATGAGCAGTTCTTC. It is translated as CASSRQGFFNEQFF.

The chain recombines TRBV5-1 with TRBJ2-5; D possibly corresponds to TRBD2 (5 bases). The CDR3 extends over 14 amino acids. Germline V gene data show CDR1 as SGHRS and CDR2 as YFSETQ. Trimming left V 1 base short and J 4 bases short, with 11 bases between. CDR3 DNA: TGCGCCAGCAGCTTGTGGGCTAGCAGAGAGACCCAGTACTTC. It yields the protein CASSLWASRETQYF.

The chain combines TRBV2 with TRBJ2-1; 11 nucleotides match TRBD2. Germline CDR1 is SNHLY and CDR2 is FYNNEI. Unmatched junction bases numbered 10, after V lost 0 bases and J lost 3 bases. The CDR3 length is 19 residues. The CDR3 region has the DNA TGTGCCAGCAGTGAAGCGCTACTAGCGGGGGACGAAATCTACAATGAGCAGTTCTTC. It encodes CASSEALLAGDEIYNEQFF.

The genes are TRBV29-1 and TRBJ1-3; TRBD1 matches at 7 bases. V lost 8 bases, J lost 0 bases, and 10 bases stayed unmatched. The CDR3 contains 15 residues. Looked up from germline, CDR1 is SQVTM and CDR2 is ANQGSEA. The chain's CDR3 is CSIQGDSNSGNTIYF. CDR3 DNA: TGCAGCATCCAAGGGGACAGTAACTCTGGAAACACCATATATTTT.